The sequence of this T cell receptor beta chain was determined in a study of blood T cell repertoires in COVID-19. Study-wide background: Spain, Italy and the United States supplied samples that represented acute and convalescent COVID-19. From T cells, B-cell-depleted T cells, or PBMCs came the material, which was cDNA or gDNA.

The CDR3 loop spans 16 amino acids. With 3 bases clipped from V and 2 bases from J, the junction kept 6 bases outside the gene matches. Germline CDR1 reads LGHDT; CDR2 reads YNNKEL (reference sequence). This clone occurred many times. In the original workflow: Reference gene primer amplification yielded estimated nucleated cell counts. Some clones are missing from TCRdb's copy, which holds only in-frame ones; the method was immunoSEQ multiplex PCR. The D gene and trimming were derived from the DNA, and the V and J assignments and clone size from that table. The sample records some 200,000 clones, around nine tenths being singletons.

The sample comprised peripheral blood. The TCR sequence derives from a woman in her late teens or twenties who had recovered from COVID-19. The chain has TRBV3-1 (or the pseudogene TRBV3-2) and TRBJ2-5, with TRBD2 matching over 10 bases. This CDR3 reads CASSHHSGGSQETQYF. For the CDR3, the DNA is TGTGCCAGCAGCCACCATAGCGGGGGGAGTCAAGAGACCCAGTACTTC.